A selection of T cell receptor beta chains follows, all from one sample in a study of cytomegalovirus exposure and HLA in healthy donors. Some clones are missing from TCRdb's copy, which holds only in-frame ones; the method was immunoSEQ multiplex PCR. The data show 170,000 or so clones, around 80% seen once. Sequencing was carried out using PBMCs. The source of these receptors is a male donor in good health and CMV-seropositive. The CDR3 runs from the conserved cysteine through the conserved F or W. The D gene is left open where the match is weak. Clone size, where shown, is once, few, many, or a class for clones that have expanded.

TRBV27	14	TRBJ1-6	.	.	TGTGCCAGCAGTACGACAGACCATAATTCACCCCTCCACTTT	CASSTTDHNSPLHF
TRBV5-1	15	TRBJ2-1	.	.	TGCGCCAGCAGCTTGGATGCGACTACCTACAATGAGCAGTTCTTC	CASSLDATTYNEQFF
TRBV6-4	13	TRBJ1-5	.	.	TGTGCCAGCAGTGACTCTACTAATCAGCCCCAGCATTTT	CASSDSTNQPQHF
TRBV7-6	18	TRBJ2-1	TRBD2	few	TGTGCCAGCAGCACGGGACTAGCGGGAGCTTACCGGGGCAATGAGCAGTTCTTC	CASSTGLAGAYRGNEQFF
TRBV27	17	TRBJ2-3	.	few	TGTGCCAGCAGTTCCCTACAGGGCCTGGACACCACAGATACGCAGTATTTT	CASSSLQGLDTTDTQYF
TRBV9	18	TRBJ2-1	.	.	TGTGCCAGCAGCGTAGAAGCCCTAGCCGCCAGCTCCTACAATGAGCAGTTCTTC	CASSVEALAASSYNEQFF
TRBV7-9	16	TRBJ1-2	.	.	TGTGCCAGCAGCTACCCGGACTCCCAGCCCCACTATGGCTACACCTTC	CASSYPDSQPHYGYTF
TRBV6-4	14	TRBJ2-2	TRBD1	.	TGTGCCAGCAGAGGACAGGGGCCCACCGGGGAGCTGTTTTTT	CASRGQGPTGELFF
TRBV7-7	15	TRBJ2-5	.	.	TGTGCTAGCAGCTCCGACGGGGCAGGGGGGGAGACCCAGTACTTC	CASSSDGAGGETQYF
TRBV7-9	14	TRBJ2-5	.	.	TGTTCCAGCAGCTTAATAGGACAGAAAGAGACCCAGTACTTC	CSSSLIGQKETQYF
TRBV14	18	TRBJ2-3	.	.	TGTGCCAGCAGCCAAGATGAAAGGGGGTCACTACTCACAGATACGCAGTATTTT	CASSQDERGSLLTDTQYF
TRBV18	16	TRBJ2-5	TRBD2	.	TGTGCCAGCTCACCATTGACTAGCGGGAGTCAGGAGACCCAGTACTTC	CASSPLTSGSQETQYF
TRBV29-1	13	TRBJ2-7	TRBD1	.	TGCAGCGTGCGACAGGGGTCTCCCTACGAGCAGTACTTC	CSVRQGSPYEQYF
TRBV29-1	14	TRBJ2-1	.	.	TGCAGCGTTGGAGTAGCGGCCTCCTACAATGAGCAGTTCTTC	CSVGVAASYNEQFF
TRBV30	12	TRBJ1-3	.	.	TGTGCCTGGAGTACGGGTGGAAACACCATATATTTT	CAWSTGGNTIYF
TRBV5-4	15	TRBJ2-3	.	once	TGTGCCAGCAGCTTCGGTAGAATGGGCACAGATACGCAGTATTTT	CASSFGRMGTDTQYF
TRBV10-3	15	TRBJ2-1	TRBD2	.	TGTGCCATCAGGGGGACTGGCGGGAGGGCCTCTGAGCAGTTCTTC	CAIRGTGGRASEQFF
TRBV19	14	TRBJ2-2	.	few	TGTGCCAGTACCAGGGACTTAAACACCGGGGAGCTGTTTTTT	CASTRDLNTGELFF
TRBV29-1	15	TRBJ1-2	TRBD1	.	TGCAGCGTCGTAGGACAGGGGACCAATATAGGTGGCTACACCTTC	CSVVGQGTNIGGYTF
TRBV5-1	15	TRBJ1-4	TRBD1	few	TGCGCCAGCAGCGCAAACAGGGGAACTAATGAAAAACTGTTTTTT	CASSANRGTNEKLFF
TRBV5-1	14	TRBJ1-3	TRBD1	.	TGCGCCAGCAGGGAGGGGGCAGGTGGAAACACCATATATTTT	CASREGAGGNTIYF